These 20 T cell receptor beta chains were all obtained from the same sample, sequenced in a study of blood T cell repertoires in COVID-19. Sequencing used immunoSEQ multiplex PCR; TCRdb keeps in-frame clones, though not all of them. The sample carries more than 400,000 clones, around 90% recorded once. Sample: PBMCs or T cells enriched from blood (not recorded which). All receptors come from a man aged 18 to 30 who had recovered from COVID-19.

This clone was recorded a few times. The V call is TRBV7-2, the J call TRBJ1-4; TRBD1 aligns across 7 bases. This CDR3 is 13 amino acids long. J gave up 10 bases and V 5 bases, and 7 bases lay outside the gene matches. Germline CDR1 reads SGHTA; CDR2 reads FQGNSA. CDR3 nucleotide sequence: TGTGCCAGCAGCGAGGGACAGAATACAAAACTGTTTTTT. This translates into CASSEGQNTKLFF.

Remarks on this clone: Other DNA sequences in the sample encode the same CDR3. The chain joins TRBV6-1 to TRBJ2-3; 12 bases fit TRBD2. The CDR3 runs to 15 residues. V trimming: 2 bases; J trimming: 4 bases; junction bases outside the gene matches: 1. Germline V CDR1 and CDR2: MNHNS, SASEGT. CDR3 sequence (DNA): TGTGCCAGCAGTGAACTAGCGGGGGGGCCAGATACGCAGTATTTT. Encoded protein: CASSELAGGPDTQYF.

The chain joins TRBV19 to TRBJ2-2; D is perhaps TRBD1 (6 bases). V lost 6 bases and J lost 1, with 12 bases in between. The CDR3 sequence is 15 residues long. Germline CDR1 and CDR2: LNHDA and SQIVND (reference sequence). The CDR3 coding sequence is TGTGCCAGTAGGAGACAAGGGGGGAACACCGGGGAGCTGTTTTTT. This codes for CASRRQGGNTGELFF.

The rearrangement links TRBV5-5 to TRBJ2-7, with 10 bases fitting TRBD1. Losses at the gene ends were 3 bases for V and 2 bases for J; bases not matched to a gene: 5. This CDR3 is 15 amino acids long. CDR1 SGHKS and CDR2 YYEKEE come from the germline V gene (reference sequence). CDR3 sequence (DNA): TGTGCCAGCAGCTGGGGACAGGGGAAGACCTACGAGCAGTACTTC. The encoded protein is CASSWGQGKTYEQYF.

The chain employs TRBV7-8 and TRBJ1-1; D gene unclear. The V end lost 1 base, the J end lost 5 bases, and 8 bases lay between the germline ends. Germline CDR1 reads SGHVS; CDR2 reads FQNEAQ. The CDR3 covers 13 residues. This chain's CDR3 is CASSLDVTTEAFF. The CDR3 DNA sequence: TGTGCCAGCAGCTTAGACGTCACTACTGAAGCTTTCTTT.

The genes are TRBV5-6 and TRBJ1-6; a weak D match, TRBD1 (5 bases). V dropped 1 base and J dropped 10 bases, with 15 bases sitting between them. The CDR3 is 15 residues long. Germline lookup yields CDR1 SGHDT and CDR2 YYEEEE. The CDR3 region is CASSLLGGGNSPLHF. The CDR3 DNA reads as TGTGCCAGCAGCTTGTTGGGGGGTGGAAACTCACCCCTCCACTTT.

V usage is TRBV5-1 and J usage is TRBJ2-4; perhaps TRBD1 as D (6 bases). CDR3 size: 16 residues. Germline-derived CDR1 and CDR2 are SGHRS and YFSETQ. V lost 2 bases to trimming and J lost 7 bases, with 19 bases between them. For the CDR3, the DNA is TGCGCCAGCAGCTTTGATACAGGGTCGTCGGTCAACATTCAGTACTTC. Translating it yields CASSFDTGSSVNIQYF.

In its sample, this clone was seen once. The chain combines TRBV5-1 with TRBJ1-2; TRBD1 aligns across 7 bases. This CDR3 region has 15 residues. The junction had 8 bases not matched to a gene; V was cut back by 4 bases and J by 2 bases. Germline values: CDR1 SGHRS, CDR2 YFSETQ. The CDR3 loop reads CASSRGGDSNYGYTF. Here the CDR3 DNA reads TGCGCCAGCAGCCGCGGAGGGGACAGCAACTATGGCTACACCTTC.

The rearrangement links TRBV7-2 to TRBJ2-1, with a tentative D call TRBD2 (6 bases). Germline CDR1 reads SGHTA; CDR2 reads FQGNSA. The CDR3 is 14 amino acids. Trimming removed 5 bases at V and 4 bases at J, with 12 bases between. The CDR3 sequence: CASSARDFYNEQFF. CDR3 sequence (DNA): TGTGCCAGCAGCGCGAGGGACTTTTACAATGAGCAGTTCTTC.

The chain employs TRBV7-3 and TRBJ1-2; 9 bases map to TRBD1. CDR1 and CDR2 from the germline V gene are SGHTA and FQGTGA. CDR3 length equals 15 residues. V gave up 6 bases and J gave up 7 bases; unmatched junction bases: 12. CDR3 protein: CASSVSPGQGPGYTF. CDR3 nucleotides: TGTGCCAGCAGTGTTTCTCCGGGACAGGGTCCTGGCTACACCTTC.

This chain links TRBV21-1 with TRBJ2-1; the table gives TRBD2 as D, unverified against the DNA. TRBV21-1 is a pseudogene segment. This CDR3 is 17 amino acids long. CDR3 region: CASSKAPRLALYNEQFF. DNA for the CDR3: TGTGCCAGCAGCAAAGCGCCCCGACTAGCGTTGTACAATGAGCAGTTCTTC.

V and J are TRBV2 and TRBJ1-3; tentatively, D is TRBD1 (5 bases). Germline assignment: CDR1 SNHLY and CDR2 FYNNEI. The ends were cut back, 7 bases at V and 1 base at J, with 11 bases in the middle. The CDR3 spans 14 residues. The CDR3 reads CASTNGGSGNTIYF. The CDR3 DNA sequence: TGTGCCAGCACTAACGGGGGGTCTGGAAACACCATATATTTT.

This rearrangement joins TRBV28 to TRBJ2-2, with 12 bases that match TRBD2. This CDR3 comprises 15 residues. The V gene end was trimmed by 8 bases and the J gene end by 4 bases; junction bases not matched to a gene: 5. CDR1 MDHEN and CDR2 SYDVKM come from the germline V gene. CDR3 DNA sequence: TGTGCCAGCCTAGGACTAGCGGGATCCACCGGGGAGCTGTTTTTT. Its translation: CASLGLAGSTGELFF.

This rearrangement joins TRBV5-4 to TRBJ1-2, with 9 bases fitting TRBD1. The CDR3 sequence is 14 residues long. Losses at the gene ends were 4 bases for V and 5 bases for J; bases not matched to a gene: 6. Germline CDR1 SGHNT, CDR2 YYREEE (reference sequence). The CDR3, as DNA: TGTGCCAGCAGCAGGGGGACAGGGCTATATGGCTACACCTTC. This translates into CASSRGTGLYGYTF.

The rearrangement links TRBV11-3 to TRBJ2-7; D may be TRBD1 (5 bases). Germline V CDR1 and CDR2: SGHNT, YENEEA. The length of the CDR3 is 12 residues. V dropped 3 bases and J dropped 4 bases, with 7 bases sitting between them. CDR3 bases: TGTGCCAGCAGCTTGACAGCGTACGAGCAGTACTTC. This translates into CASSLTAYEQYF.

The gene calls are TRBV9 and TRBJ1-6; D is possibly TRBD1 (6 bases). This CDR3 contains 15 residues. V dropped 3 bases and J dropped 6 bases, with 13 bases sitting between them. Germline values: CDR1 SGDLS, CDR2 YYNGEE. In DNA form, the CDR3 reads TGTGCCAGCAGCGACGGACAGCGAGGTAATTCACCCCTCCACTTT. It codes for CASSDGQRGNSPLHF. Using reference TRBV9 and TRBJ1-6 for the parts outside the CDR3, the full variable domain is DSGVTQTPKHLITATGQRVTLRCSPRSGDLSVYWYQQSLDQGLQFLIQYYNGEERAKGNILERFSAQQFPDLHSELNLSSLELGDSALYFCASSDGQRGNSPLHFGNGTRLTVT.

J is TRBJ1-4 and V is TRBV19, with 7 bases that match TRBD1. The CDR3 loop spans 16 amino acids. CDR1 LNHDA and CDR2 SQIVND come from the germline V gene (reference sequence). With V trimmed by 4 bases and J by 0 bases, 5 bases remained unmatched. The CDR3 protein is CASSNTGQATNEKLFF. The CDR3 bases are TGTGCCAGTAGTAACACTGGACAGGCAACTAATGAAAAACTGTTTTTT.

The rearrangement links TRBV7-9 to TRBJ1-1; no reliable D call. Per the germline V gene, CDR1 is SEHNR and CDR2 is FQNEAQ (reference sequence). The CDR3 contains 12 residues. With 11 bases removed from V and 1 base from J, the gap between germline ends came to 11 bases. CDR3 DNA sequence: TGTGCCCTAAGTGCGTGGAACACTGAAGCTTTCTTT. Residues: CALSAWNTEAFF.

The chain is built from TRBV4-1 and TRBJ2-3; 8 nucleotides align to TRBD1. This CDR3 has 16 residues. Per germline, CDR1 MGHRA and CDR2 YSYEKL. Trimming at V came to 4 bases and at J to 4 bases, leaving 10 bases not matched to a gene. This CDR3 reads CASSLQTGACPDTQYF. In nucleotides, the CDR3 is TGCGCCAGCAGCCTCCAGACAGGGGCTTGCCCAGATACGCAGTATTTT.

The chain combines TRBV24-1 with TRBJ1-1; 7 nucleotides match TRBD1. Trimming at V came to 7 bases and at J to 0 bases, leaving 4 bases not matched to a gene. The CDR3 sequence is 14 residues long. CDR1 and CDR2 from the germline V gene are KGHDR and SFDVKD. CDR3 residues: CATRTGDLNTEAFF. CDR3 nucleotide sequence: TGTGCCACCAGAACAGGGGATTTGAACACTGAAGCTTTCTTT.